This T cell receptor beta chain was retrieved from a study of blood T cell repertoires in COVID-19. At the level of the study: In each case, the material was cDNA or gDNA derived from T cells, B-cell-depleted T cells, or PBMCs.

A remark on this clone: The identical CDR3 is also encoded by other nucleotide sequences in the sample.

Clones were read by immunoSEQ multiplex PCR, and TCRdb kept only the in-frame ones, dropping some. The table has tens of thousands of clones, about four fifths seen once; the top ten hold 5.5% to 7.5%. With 1 base removed from V and 4 bases from J, the gap between germline ends came to 8 bases. The germline gives CDR1 LGHDT, CDR2 YNNKEL (reference sequence). The CDR3 consists of 14 residues. This chain connects TRBV3-1 (or the pseudogene TRBV3-2) to TRBJ1-5; D call uncertain. Sequenced: peripheral blood. The source of this sequence is a man aged 50-60 years with active or convalescent COVID-19. CDR3 nucleotides: TGTGCCAGCAGCCAAGCAGGCGGGAATCAGCCCCAGCATTTT. Its translation: CASSQAGGNQPQHF.